The 21 T cell receptor beta chains given below trace back to one sample, sequenced in a study of identifying expanded T cells in peripheral blood. The table came from immunoSEQ multiplex PCR; TCRdb's copy has only in-frame clones and leaves some out. Of around 120,000 clones in the sample, about 80% were seen once. Sequencing input: blood. Source of these receptors: a person aged 18-69 years in good health.

This clone was counted once. This chain uses TRBV19 with TRBJ1-2; TRBD1 matches 7 bases. The CDR3 length is 15 residues. The junction had 6 bases not matched to a gene; V was cut back by 5 bases and J by 0 bases. Germline CDR1 reads LNHDA; CDR2 reads SQIVND (reference sequence). CDR3 in DNA: TGTGCCAGTAGTCGGACAGGCCGAGCTAACTATGGCTACACCTTC. This translates into CASSRTGRANYGYTF.

The chain uses TRBV7-2 and TRBJ2-7; D uncertain. CDR3 length: 13 residues. Germline V gives CDR1 SGHTA, CDR2 FQGNSA. Between the trimmed V and J ends, which lost 1 base and 2 bases, there was a span of 6 bases. This CDR3 reads CASSLGVPYEQYF. The CDR3 DNA reads as TGTGCCAGCAGCTTAGGGGTCCCCTACGAGCAGTACTTC.

The V and J genes are TRBV6-5 and TRBJ1-2; tentative D call: TRBD1 (5 bases). The CDR3 has 15 residues. V gave up 6 bases and J gave up 2 bases, with 16 bases separating them. CDR1 is MNHEY and CDR2 is SVGAGI in the germline V gene. The CDR3 region has the DNA TGTGCCAGCAGCTTCGGGACTGGTTCCAACTATGGCTACACCTTC. Encoded protein: CASSFGTGSNYGYTF.

This chain joins TRBV4-3 and TRBJ2-2; 7 positions match TRBD1. The CDR3 has 16 amino acids. After removal of 0 bases from V and 6 bases from J, the junction contained 7 bases not matched to a gene. The germline V gene encodes CDR1 LGHNA and CDR2 YSLEER. CDR3 region: CASSQDTNRGPGELFF. In nucleotides, the CDR3 is TGCGCCAGCAGCCAAGATACGAACAGGGGTCCCGGGGAGCTGTTTTTT.

This clone has only one observation. This chain connects TRBV6-5 to TRBJ1-5, with TRBD1 matching over 9 bases. Germline loops: CDR1 MNHEY, CDR2 SVGAGI. This CDR3 has 15 residues. V shed 6 bases and J 3 bases; nucleotides not matched to a gene: 6. CDR3: CASRRVQGANQPQHF. CDR3 bases: TGTGCCAGCAGGAGAGTACAGGGGGCCAATCAGCCCCAGCATTTT.

V and J are TRBV10-2 and TRBJ2-7; maybe TRBD2 (5 bases). The CDR3 spans 14 residues. Germline CDR1 WSHSY, CDR2 SAAADI. V dropped 3 bases and J dropped 2 bases, with 11 bases sitting between them. The CDR3 spells CASSDHGVAYEQYF. The CDR3 DNA reads as TGCGCCAGCAGTGATCACGGGGTAGCCTACGAGCAGTACTTC.

The chain combines TRBV6-1 with TRBJ2-3; D gene ambiguous. CDR3 length equals 12 residues. Germline lookup yields CDR1 MNHNS and CDR2 SASEGT. V lost 7 bases and J lost 3, with 8 bases in between. CDR3 coding DNA: TGTGCCAGCAATCTCCAGACAGATACGCAGTATTTT. It translates to CASNLQTDTQYF.

V and J are TRBV5-1 and TRBJ2-3; 7 bases match TRBD1. This CDR3 is 14 amino acids long. Germline V lookup: CDR1 SGHRS, CDR2 YFSETQ. V was pared by 8 bases and J by 3 bases, with 9 bases of the junction left unmatched. CDR3 nucleotides: TGCGCCAGTTCCCGACAGGGTGGGACAGATACGCAGTATTTT. Encoded protein: CASSRQGGTDTQYF.

This chain connects TRBV10-3 to TRBJ2-7; D is perhaps TRBD1 (6 bases). Trimming took 2 bases from V and 3 from J, leaving 8 bases between them. This CDR3 region has 13 residues. CDR1 and CDR2 (germline): ENHRY, SYGVKD. This CDR3 is CAISEGTLYEQYF. The DNA of the CDR3 is TGTGCCATCAGTGAGGGGACACTCTACGAGCAGTACTTC.

This clone was counted only a few times. Other DNA sequences in this sample translate to the same CDR3. V and J are TRBV2 and TRBJ1-2, with D maybe TRBD1 (5 bases). From germline, CDR1 is SNHLY and CDR2 FYNNEI. The ends were cut back, 3 bases at V and 6 bases at J, with 11 bases in the middle. The CDR3 contains 13 residues. In DNA form, the CDR3 reads TGTGCCAGCAGTGACAGGGCCGGGGATGGCTACACCTTC. Amino acids: CASSDRAGDGYTF.

The chain links TRBV7-2 to TRBJ2-5; tentatively, D is TRBD1 (6 bases). The CDR3 runs to 14 residues. The germline V and J ends were trimmed by 3 bases and 4 bases, with 12 bases remaining between them. CDR1 and CDR2 from the germline V gene are SGHTA and FQGNSA. CDR3 sequence reads: CASSFQGKGETQYF. The CDR3 region has the DNA TGTGCCAGCAGCTTTCAGGGGAAGGGAGAGACCCAGTACTTC. The variable domain in full, completed from reference TRBV7-2 and TRBJ2-5, reads GAGVSQSPSNKVTEKGKDVELRCDPISGHTALYWYRQSLGQGLEFLIYFQGNSAPDKSGLPSDRFSAERTGGSVSTLTIQRTQQEDSAVYLCASSFQGKGETQYFGPGTRLLVL.

This chain connects TRBV9 to TRBJ2-3; D is uncertain. The CDR3 extends over 15 amino acids. The germline V gene encodes CDR1 SGDLS and CDR2 YYNGEE. The V end was cut by 3 bases, the J end by 2 bases, with 13 bases between. The DNA for the CDR3 is TGTGCCAGCAGCGCCCGACCAGACCACACAGATACGCAGTATTTT. As protein: CASSARPDHTDTQYF.

The J gene is TRBJ1-1, the V gene TRBV19; 7 bases line up with TRBD1. V lost 4 bases, J lost 2 bases, and 4 bases stayed unmatched. The germline CDR1 and CDR2 sequences are LNHDA and SQIVND (reference sequence). There are 14 residues in the CDR3. In nucleotides, the CDR3 is TGTGCCAGTAGTAGACAGGGAGCCAACACTGAAGCTTTCTTT. Its protein product is CASSRQGANTEAFF. Full variable domain (remainder filled in from reference TRBV19 and TRBJ1-1): DGGITQSPKYLFRKEGQNVTLSCEQNLNHDAMYWYRQDPGQGLRLIYYSQIVNDFQKGDIAEGYSVSREKKESFPLTVTSAQKNPTAFYLCASSRQGANTEAFFGQGTRLTVV.

J is TRBJ2-1 and V is TRBV4-3; 9 bases are shared with TRBD2. In germline, CDR1 is LGHNA, CDR2 YSLEER. CDR3 length equals 17 residues. The ends lost 0 bases at V and 10 bases at J; junction bases unmatched: 13. The CDR3 sequence: CASSQDFPARGGYEQFF. The CDR3 DNA is TGCGCCAGCAGCCAAGATTTCCCGGCGCGGGGGGGTTACGAGCAGTTCTTC.

The V call is TRBV6-6, the J call TRBJ2-7; D is perhaps TRBD1 (5 bases). This CDR3 spans 13 amino acids. CDR1 is MNHNY and CDR2 is SVGAGI in the germline V gene (reference sequence). The germline V and J ends were trimmed by 5 bases and 11 bases, with 19 bases remaining between them. The CDR3 here is CASSDGQGHQKYF. The CDR3 region has the DNA TGTGCCAGCAGTGATGGCCAGGGCCACCAGAAGTACTTC.

The chain joins TRBV18 to TRBJ2-5; D unclear. The CDR3 loop spans 13 amino acids. The V and J ends lost 6 bases and 0 bases respectively, with 8 bases between them. Germline V gene sequence: CDR1 KGHSH, CDR2 LQKENI. CDR3 DNA sequence: TGTGCCAGCTCGAACAGCCACCAAGAGACCCAGTACTTC. It specifies CASSNSHQETQYF. Together with reference TRBV18 and TRBJ2-5, the CDR3 gives the full variable domain: NAGVMQNPRHLVRRRGQEARLRCSPMKGHSHVYWYRQLPEEGLKFMVYLQKENIIDESGMPKERFSAEFPKEGPSILRIQQVVRGDSAAYFCASSNSHQETQYFGPGTRLLVL.

The chain couples TRBV28 to TRBJ1-5; D gene ambiguous. Trimming pared 8 bases from V and 0 bases from J, leaving 5 bases between. The germline V gene has CDR1 MDHEN and CDR2 SYDVKM. The CDR3 totals 12 residues. The CDR3, as DNA: TGTGCCAGCGTAATTAGCAATCAGCCCCAGCATTTT. Protein product: CASVISNQPQHF.

The sample holds a few counts of this clone. The chain carries TRBV4-1 and TRBJ2-5; D perhaps matches TRBD2 (6 bases). The CDR3 sequence is 14 residues long. V was clipped by 4 bases and J by 4 bases, with 13 bases between them. CDR1 and CDR2 from the germline V gene are MGHRA and YSYEKL. The CDR3 spells CASSRSGERETQYF. The DNA of the CDR3 is TGCGCCAGCAGCCGATCGGGGGAGAGAGAGACCCAGTACTTC.

The chain uses TRBV7-2 and TRBJ2-5, with a weak D call TRBD1 (6 bases). CDR1 and CDR2 from the germline V gene are SGHTA and FQGNSA. The CDR3 loop spans 14 amino acids. Trimming removed 4 bases at V and 1 base at J, with 10 bases between. CDR3 sequence: CASSYQQGQETQYF. The CDR3 bases are TGTGCCAGCAGCTATCAACAGGGCCAAGAGACCCAGTACTTC.

About this clone itself: This sample includes further DNA sequences coding for the same CDR3. The CDR3 coding sequence is TGTGCCAGCAGTTACAAGGGGCGTGGGACTGAAGCTTTCTTT. This gives the protein CASSYKGRGTEAFF. V gene TRBV6-5 combines with J gene TRBJ1-1; TRBD1 might be the D (5 bases). This CDR3 comprises 14 residues. V was pared by 2 bases and J by 5 bases, with 12 bases between. The germline V gene has CDR1 MNHEY and CDR2 SVGAGI.

This clone was seen once. This chain uses TRBV7-2 with TRBJ2-1; 13 bases are a match to TRBD2. Losses at the gene ends were 4 bases for V and 3 bases for J; bases not matched to a gene: 0. The CDR3 totals 15 residues. Germline V gene lookup returns CDR1 SGHTA and CDR2 FQGNSA. The CDR3 here is CASSWTSGGYNEQFF. The DNA for the CDR3 is TGTGCCAGCAGCTGGACTAGCGGGGGCTACAATGAGCAGTTCTTC.